The rows below give T cell receptor beta chains drawn from one sample of a study of OX40 agonist ivuxolimab in advanced cancers. Profiling relied on immunoSEQ multiplex PCR, and the TCRdb table lists in-frame clones only, not all of them. Of 80,000 to 100,000 clones listed, roughly 88% are singletons. The sample consisted of CD4+ or CD8+ T cells sorted from blood, taken in a trial of the OX40 agonist ivuxolimab. The receptor set was obtained from an adult with an advanced solid tumor such as melanoma, head and neck, liver or kidney cancer. Both conserved end residues are part of each CDR3. Fields, in order: clone size, V gene, J gene, CDR3 protein. Clone size is shown for a subset of rows, as once, few, many or a class of expanded clone.

clone_size: NA; v_call: TRBV28; j_call: TRBJ1-4; cdr3_aa: CASSTPYGPTNEKLFF
clone_size: NA; v_call: TRBV6-6; j_call: TRBJ2-1; cdr3_aa: CASSWGQYNEQFF
clone_size: NA; v_call: TRBV2; j_call: TRBJ2-6; cdr3_aa: CAGRQGAGGANVLTF
clone_size: NA; v_call: TRBV7-9; j_call: TRBJ2-1; cdr3_aa: CASSLQGKYNEQFF
clone_size: NA; v_call: TRBV5-6; j_call: TRBJ1-3; cdr3_aa: CASSFSGAGNTIYF
clone_size: NA; v_call: TRBV15; j_call: TRBJ2-3; cdr3_aa: CATSRGMSGSTDTQYF
clone_size: NA; v_call: TRBV28; j_call: TRBJ2-7; cdr3_aa: CASRKRTASSYEQYF
clone_size: NA; v_call: TRBV7-8; j_call: TRBJ1-1; cdr3_aa: CASRHLPITGTVNTEAFF
clone_size: NA; v_call: TRBV27; j_call: TRBJ2-7; cdr3_aa: CASRAGSSYEQYF
clone_size: NA; v_call: TRBV28; j_call: TRBJ2-1; cdr3_aa: CASSSGTGAYNEQFF
clone_size: NA; v_call: TRBV7-8; j_call: TRBJ2-1; cdr3_aa: CASSLPPPHTEEQFF
clone_size: NA; v_call: TRBV5-4; j_call: TRBJ2-1; cdr3_aa: CASSLVVAGGEDRQFF
clone_size: NA; v_call: TRBV4-3; j_call: TRBJ2-7; cdr3_aa: CASSQEVTTTREQYF
clone_size: NA; v_call: TRBV7-2; j_call: TRBJ2-5; cdr3_aa: CASSPGTSSETQYF
clone_size: NA; v_call: TRBV28; j_call: TRBJ1-5; cdr3_aa: CASSLGGAGTKQPQHF
clone_size: NA; v_call: TRBV7-2; j_call: TRBJ1-3; cdr3_aa: CASSQGGGVGNTIYF
clone_size: NA; v_call: TRBV6-6; j_call: TRBJ2-3; cdr3_aa: CASSSSADTQYF
clone_size: NA; v_call: TRBV28; j_call: TRBJ2-3; cdr3_aa: CASSLPGLAGLTDTQYF
clone_size: NA; v_call: TRBV9; j_call: TRBJ2-2; cdr3_aa: CASSGGQGTGELFF
clone_size: NA; v_call: TRBV7-9; j_call: TRBJ1-5; cdr3_aa: CASSLKTGAPRQPQHF
clone_size: NA; v_call: TRBV18; j_call: TRBJ2-5; cdr3_aa: CASSHTGFQETQYF
clone_size: NA; v_call: TRBV19; j_call: TRBJ2-1; cdr3_aa: CASSIGTNNEQFF
clone_size: NA; v_call: TRBV28; j_call: TRBJ2-2; cdr3_aa: CAIPAGEVTGELFF
clone_size: NA; v_call: TRBV15; j_call: TRBJ2-7; cdr3_aa: CATSRGGQGASYEQYF
clone_size: NA; v_call: TRBV7-3; j_call: TRBJ2-4; cdr3_aa: CASSLRALGATKNIQYF
clone_size: NA; v_call: TRBV25-1; j_call: TRBJ2-4; cdr3_aa: CASSEPGQLSLAKNIQYF
clone_size: NA; v_call: TRBV18; j_call: TRBJ1-1; cdr3_aa: CASSPGLSTEAFF
clone_size: NA; v_call: TRBV7-3; j_call: TRBJ1-5; cdr3_aa: CASSLYWNQPQHF
clone_size: NA; v_call: TRBV18; j_call: TRBJ1-1; cdr3_aa: CASSPPWGQGGTEAFF
clone_size: NA; v_call: TRBV6-6; j_call: TRBJ1-1; cdr3_aa: CASSYSASEAFF
clone_size: NA; v_call: TRBV4-2; j_call: TRBJ1-2; cdr3_aa: CASSPLGQGDFYGYTF
clone_size: few; v_call: TRBV28; j_call: TRBJ1-2; cdr3_aa: CAIQNTPWDYGYTF
clone_size: NA; v_call: TRBV19; j_call: TRBJ2-1; cdr3_aa: CASSIEGTGAEQFF
clone_size: NA; v_call: TRBV7-2; j_call: TRBJ2-5; cdr3_aa: CASSLSGTQETQYF
clone_size: NA; v_call: TRBV14; j_call: TRBJ2-2; cdr3_aa: CASSHYTGELFF
clone_size: NA; v_call: TRBV14; j_call: TRBJ1-2; cdr3_aa: CASSQSRGGGYTF
clone_size: NA; v_call: TRBV5-1; j_call: TRBJ1-4; cdr3_aa: CASSFGGSNEKLFF
clone_size: NA; v_call: TRBV6-5; j_call: TRBJ2-2; cdr3_aa: CASSYSGVTGELFF
clone_size: few; v_call: TRBV7-8; j_call: TRBJ2-7; cdr3_aa: CASARGGLGEQYF
clone_size: NA; v_call: TRBV9; j_call: TRBJ2-4; cdr3_aa: CASSVGPARMGDIQYF
clone_size: NA; v_call: TRBV29-1; j_call: TRBJ1-5; cdr3_aa: CSVGGQNQPQHF
clone_size: NA; v_call: TRBV6-5; j_call: TRBJ1-1; cdr3_aa: CASSQGTPKVAFF